This TCR beta chain was sequenced in a study of regulatory T cells in long-lasting Graves disease. The time point denotes: newly diagnosed GD, antithyroid drugs for less than 3 months. There was RNA extracted from PBMCs, and the TCR library was made from it. The EDTA tubes were filled with roughly 10 milliliters of drawn peripheral blood. V was cut by 3 bases and J by 11 bases, with 13 bases left in between. From germline, CDR1 is LNHNV and CDR2 YYDKDF (reference sequence). CDR3 length: 12 amino acids. Concerning this clonotype itself: Its antigen is undetermined. A much larger clone differs by one base, so this may be a read error.

Construction of TCR beta libraries relied on iRepertoire HTBI primers and on Arm-PCR targeting CDR3 regions. In TCRdb, the multiplex PCR reads were re-called with MiXCR into one record per CDR3 protein. The table includes 350,000 to 450,000 distinct CDR3 sequences, over 9.5% detected once. Study-wide points: Persistent disease favored TRBV28, TRBJ1-2 and TRBJ2-5.

The data also belong to a second study, concerning T cells in Graves' hyperthyroidism and ophthalmopathy.

This material consisted of peripheral blood mononuclear cells (PBMCs), taken at new diagnosis, from a patient treated with antithyroid drugs. The chain recombines TRBV15 with TRBJ2-5; D is uncertain. The origin of this receptor is a woman aged 18 to 35 with Graves disease. CDR3 in DNA: TGTGCCACCAGCAGTGGTCGAAATGAGCAGTACTTC. Its protein product is CATSSGRNEQYF. Looking up the rest from reference TRBV15 and TRBJ2-5 gives the full variable domain: DAMVIQNPRYQVTQFGKPVTLSCSQTLNHNVMYWYQQKSSQAPKLLFHYYDKDFNNEADTPDNFQSRRPNTSFCFLDIRSPGLGDTAMYLCATSSGRNEQYFGPGTRLLVL.